These 11 T cell receptor beta chains were sequenced from one sample in a study of blood T cell repertoires in COVID-19. Here immunoSEQ multiplex PCR was the method, and the copy in TCRdb shows in-frame clones only, minus some. The sample consists of about 140,000 clones, about 86% of them appearing once. The specimen was peripheral blood. These receptors originate from a woman in her sixties with acute or convalescent COVID-19.

The chain recombines TRBV9 with TRBJ2-2, with TRBD2 matching 13 bases. The CDR3 runs 17 residues. J was trimmed by 6 bases and V by 2 bases; bases with no gene match: 7. Looked up from germline, CDR1 is SGDLS and CDR2 is YYNGEE. The CDR3 DNA follows: TGTGCCAGCAGCGTTTCTACTAGCGGGGGGGCCTCCGGGGAGCTGTTTTTT. This gives the protein CASSVSTSGGASGELFF.

The chain carries TRBV6-6 and TRBJ2-3; a weak D match, TRBD1 (5 bases). Germline V gene data show CDR1 as MNHNY and CDR2 as SVGAGI (reference sequence). This CDR3 has 13 residues. The germline V and J ends were trimmed by 6 bases and 3 bases, with 10 bases remaining between them. CDR3 in amino acids: CASRDDSTDTQYF. In DNA form, the CDR3 reads TGTGCCAGCAGGGATGACAGTACAGATACGCAGTATTTT.

The J gene is TRBJ2-5, the V gene TRBV5-4; 10 positions agree with TRBD2. The J segment lost 4 bases and the V segment lost 0 bases, leaving 12 bases of the junction unmatched. This CDR3 has 18 amino acids. Germline V lookup: CDR1 SGHNT, CDR2 YYREEE (reference sequence). The CDR3 region has the DNA TGTGCCAGCAGCTTGGCCGGGGGGCTAGCGGGGGCGGGAGAGACCCAGTACTTC. Amino acids: CASSLAGGLAGAGETQYF.

In this sample, this clone turned up a few times. V and J are TRBV3-1 (or the pseudogene TRBV3-2) and TRBJ2-7; a weak D match, TRBD1 (5 bases). The CDR3 is 13 amino acids. The V gene lost 5 bases and the J gene lost 3 bases, with 11 bases spanning the gap. Germline V gene data show CDR1 as LGHDT and CDR2 as YNNKEL (reference sequence). In DNA, the CDR3 is TGTGCCAGCAGCTACGACAGAGACTACGAGCAGTACTTC. Its translation: CASSYDRDYEQYF.

Only a few counts were recorded for this clone. V usage is TRBV5-3 and J usage is TRBJ1-5, with 7 bases matching TRBD1. TRBV5-3 is filed as an ORF, its function uncertain. This CDR3 contains 14 residues. The V and J ends lost 6 bases and 4 bases, in that order; junction bases with no gene match: 7. The chain's CDR3 is CARTKDRANQPQHF. DNA of the CDR3: TGTGCCAGAACCAAAGACAGGGCAAATCAGCCCCAGCATTTT.

The chain joins TRBV2 to TRBJ2-6; no firm D call. The CDR3 extends over 14 amino acids. Trimming stripped 8 bases from V and 0 bases from J, with 8 bases between. The germline V gene has CDR1 SNHLY and CDR2 FYNNEI. The chain's CDR3 is CASAENSGANVLTF. The CDR3 DNA follows: TGTGCCAGCGCGGAGAACTCTGGGGCCAACGTCCTGACTTTC. Combining the CDR3 with reference TRBV2 and TRBJ2-6 gives the whole variable domain EPEVTQTPSHQVTQMGQEVILRCVPISNHLYFYWYRQILGQKVEFLVSFYNNEISEKSEIFDDQFSVERPDGSNFTLKIRSTKLEDSAMYFCASAENSGANVLTFGAGSRLTVL.

This chain joins TRBV5-1 and TRBJ2-1; 9 bases line up with TRBD2. The length of the CDR3 is 18 residues. CDR1 is SGHRS and CDR2 is YFSETQ in the germline V gene. V was clipped by 7 bases and J by 0 bases; unmatched bases: 14. Written as DNA, the CDR3 is TGCGCCAGCTGGGGGGGACTAGCTAAATCAAGCTCCTACAATGAGCAGTTCTTC. Translating it yields CASWGGLAKSSSYNEQFF. The whole variable domain, filled in from reference TRBV5-1 and TRBJ2-1, reads KAGVTQTPRYLIKTRGQQVTLSCSPISGHRSVSWYQQTPGQGLQFLFEYFSETQRNKGNFPGRFSGRQFSNSRSEMNVSTLELGDSALYLCASWGGLAKSSSYNEQFFGPGTRLTVL.

A single count supports this clone. This chain uses TRBV10-2 with TRBJ2-3, with 11 bases fitting TRBD2. Trimming cost V 6 bases and J 5 bases; bases outside gene matches: 7. CDR3 length: 15 residues. Per the germline V gene, CDR1 is WSHSY and CDR2 is SAAADI. This CDR3 is CASRIAGGPGDTQYF. The CDR3 DNA reads TGCGCCAGCAGAATAGCGGGGGGGCCGGGAGATACGCAGTATTTT.

This clone was counted only a few times. The chain joins TRBV19 to TRBJ1-6; 7 nucleotides line up with TRBD1. This CDR3 spans 14 amino acids. With 2 bases clipped from V and 10 bases from J, the junction kept 5 bases outside the gene matches. Germline CDR1 and CDR2: LNHDA and SQIVND (reference sequence). For the CDR3, the DNA is TGTGCCAGTAGTATAAAAGGGGGCGGATCACCCCTCCACTTT. Protein: CASSIKGGGSPLHF.

The chain employs TRBV4-3 and TRBJ2-2; D call uncertain. V lost 0 bases, J lost 0 bases, and 5 bases lay in between. The CDR3 runs to 15 residues. Germline values: CDR1 LGHNA, CDR2 YSLEER. CDR3 region: CASSQDRSNTGELFF. The CDR3 bases are TGCGCCAGCAGCCAAGATAGATCGAACACCGGGGAGCTGTTTTTT.

The rearrangement joins TRBV30 to TRBJ2-2; 7 bases line up with TRBD2. The CDR3 loop spans 15 amino acids. Losses at the gene ends were 4 bases for V and 7 bases for J; bases not matched to a gene: 12. The germline V gene has CDR1 GTSNPN and CDR2 SVGIG (reference sequence). CDR3 amino acids: CAWTLGGGGGGELFF. In nucleotides, the CDR3 is TGTGCCTGGACCCTGGGGGGGGGTGGCGGCGGGGAGCTGTTTTTT.